These 15 T cell receptor beta chains came from one sample sequenced in a study of T cell repertoires in cytomegalovirus infection. TCRdb processed the reads anew with MiXCR; each CDR3 protein has one entry. The profile shows a few hundred thousand distinct CDR3 sequences, about a quarter of them singletons. Sequencing was carried out using PBMCs. These receptors came from a human donor in good health (CMV status not recorded). Some clones in this sample may be carry-over from other donors' samples.

The chain links TRBV2 to TRBJ1-1, with D tentatively TRBD1 (6 bases). CDR3 length equals 13 residues. The ends were cut back, 7 bases at V and 3 bases at J, with 12 bases in the middle. Germline V gene sequence: CDR1 SNHLY, CDR2 FYNNEI. For the CDR3, the DNA is TGTGCCAGCACGGGGGGGCGCGACACTGAAGCTTTCTTT. Its protein is CASTGGRDTEAFF.

This clonotype was observed a few times. This sequence joins TRBV28 and TRBJ1-1; D not resolved. Deletions cut 3 bases from V and 7 bases from J, with 12 bases between. CDR1 is MDHEN and CDR2 is SYDVKM in the germline V gene. This CDR3 region has 13 residues. The CDR3: CASSFRRVGEAFF. The CDR3 DNA is TGTGCCAGCAGTTTTAGGAGGGTGGGTGAAGCTTTCTTT.

The V call is TRBV5-5, the J call TRBJ2-3; 8 bases agree with TRBD2. V lost 3 bases to trimming and J lost 3 bases; unmatched junction nucleotides: 9. Germline CDR1 and CDR2: SGHKS and YYEKEE (reference sequence). There are 16 residues in the CDR3. CDR3 DNA: TGTGCCAGCAGCTCCCGGGTAGCGGGGATGACAGATACGCAGTATTTT. Protein product: CASSSRVAGMTDTQYF.

V usage is TRBV14 and J usage is TRBJ2-7; TRBD2 agrees at 10 bases. The CDR3 has 19 residues. The V and J ends lost 0 bases and 4 bases, in that order; junction bases with no gene match: 15. Germline V gene sequence: CDR1 SGHDN, CDR2 FVKESK. The CDR3 DNA follows: TGTGCCAGCAGCCAAGAGGGGCTCGGAGCGGGAGGGCCTGCGTACGAGCAGTACTTC. This encodes CASSQEGLGAGGPAYEQYF.

This rearrangement joins TRBV5-6 to TRBJ2-1, with D possibly TRBD2 on 7 matching bases. V was shortened by 0 bases and J by 4 bases, with 17 bases between the two germline ends. There are 17 residues in the CDR3. CDR1 and CDR2 (germline): SGHDT, YYEEEE. CDR3 amino acids: CASSLVFGGPGYNEQFF. In nucleotides, the CDR3 is TGTGCCAGCAGCTTGGTCTTCGGGGGGCCCGGATACAATGAGCAGTTCTTC.

V is TRBV4-3 and J is TRBJ2-5; D perhaps matches TRBD2 (5 bases). Looked up from germline, CDR1 is LGHNA and CDR2 is YSLEER. The CDR3 has 15 amino acids. Between the trimmed V and J ends, which lost 3 bases and 1 base, there was a span of 12 bases. CDR3 region: CASSQEARGQETQYF. In nucleotides, the CDR3 is TGCGCCAGCAGCCAGGAAGCACGGGGCCAAGAGACCCAGTACTTC.

This clonotype was seen repeatedly, ten times or more. The chain recombines TRBV7-2 with TRBJ1-3; D may be TRBD1 (5 bases). V was shortened by 0 bases and J by 4 bases, with 13 bases between the two germline ends. Germline CDR1 is SGHTA and CDR2 is FQGNSA. CDR3 length equals 16 residues. The DNA of the CDR3 is TGTGCCAGCAGCTTAGCGACGGGGACGGGAGGAAACACCATATATTTT. This encodes CASSLATGTGGNTIYF. The full variable domain, in which reference TRBV7-2 and TRBJ1-3 provide the parts outside the CDR3, is GAGVSQSPSNKVTEKGKDVELRCDPISGHTALYWYRQSLGQGLEFLIYFQGNSAPDKSGLPSDRFSAERTGGSVSTLTIQRTQQEDSAVYLCASSLATGTGGNTIYFGEGSWLTVV.

Written as DNA, the CDR3 is TGTGCCAGCAGCTGGACTAGCGGGAGGGCCGGGAATGAGCAGTTCTTC. It yields the protein CASSWTSGRAGNEQFF. The chain has TRBV7-6 and TRBJ2-1; 15 positions match TRBD2. The germline CDR1 and CDR2 sequences are SGHVS and FNYEAQ. With 4 bases clipped from V and 7 bases from J, the junction kept 5 bases outside the gene matches. CDR3 length: 16 residues.

The rearrangement uses TRBV7-9 and TRBJ2-7; D remains unclear. The CDR3 runs to 12 residues. V lost 2 bases and J lost 3, with 5 bases in between. Germline CDR1 is SEHNR and CDR2 is FQNEAQ (reference sequence). The CDR3, as DNA: TGTGCCAGCAGCTTATTCAACTACGAGCAGTACTTC. Translation gives CASSLFNYEQYF.

A few counts support this clonotype. The rearrangement links TRBV2 to TRBJ2-5; D is possibly TRBD2 (6 bases). The germline V gene encodes CDR1 SNHLY and CDR2 FYNNEI. V lost 0 bases to trimming and J lost 5 bases, with 13 bases between them. The CDR3 loop spans 15 amino acids. CDR3 DNA sequence: TGTGCCAGCAGTGAAGCTGGGGGGTACGTGGAGACCCAGTACTTC. Protein sequence: CASSEAGGYVETQYF.

This clonotype was picked up many times. The chain employs TRBV7-6 and TRBJ1-5; 7 bases agree with TRBD1. Unmatched junction bases numbered 12, after V lost 5 bases and J lost 2 bases. This CDR3 is built from 17 residues. Germline V gene sequence: CDR1 SGHVS, CDR2 FNYEAQ. The CDR3 sequence is CASSLGTGQAGNQPQHF. CDR3 DNA: TGTGCCAGCAGCCTAGGTACCGGACAGGCGGGCAATCAGCCCCAGCATTTT.

This clonotype was found a few times. The chain carries TRBV7-6 and TRBJ1-4; D gene ambiguous. CDR1 and CDR2 from the germline V gene are SGHVS and FNYEAQ. This CDR3 contains 16 residues. Trimming left V 3 bases short and J 5 bases short, with 16 bases between. CDR3 sequence reads: CASSFNPPTPNEKLFF. In DNA form, the CDR3 reads TGTGCCAGCAGCTTCAACCCACCAACGCCGAATGAAAAACTGTTTTTT.

This chain connects TRBV5-4 to TRBJ1-2; no reliable D call. Germline CDR1 SGHNT, CDR2 YYREEE (reference sequence). With 10 bases removed from V and 4 bases from J, the gap between germline ends came to 20 bases. This CDR3 is 14 amino acids long. The CDR3 sequence: CAAHWDEAFYGYTF. CDR3 DNA sequence: TGTGCCGCACACTGGGATGAAGCTTTCTATGGCTACACCTTC.

This clonotype was seen only a few times. The chain combines TRBV6-1 with TRBJ1-4, with D perhaps TRBD1 (5 bases). The CDR3 contains 13 residues. V lost 5 bases to trimming and J lost 8 bases, with 12 bases between them. The V gene's germline CDR1 is MNHNS and CDR2 SASEGT. CDR3: CASSYSGHEKLFF. The CDR3 DNA reads as TGTGCCAGCAGTTATTCGGGGCACGAAAAACTGTTTTTT.

This clonotype was seen more than once but under ten times. The genes are TRBV20-1 and TRBJ1-1; D might be TRBD1 (5 bases). Trimming pared 6 bases from V and 6 bases from J, leaving 20 bases between. CDR1 is DFQATT and CDR2 is SNEGSKA in the germline V gene (reference sequence). There are 14 residues in the CDR3. CDR3 DNA sequence: TGCAGTGCCGACGGGGTAGGGACGCGCGCTGAAGCTTTCTTT. It codes for CSADGVGTRAEAFF.